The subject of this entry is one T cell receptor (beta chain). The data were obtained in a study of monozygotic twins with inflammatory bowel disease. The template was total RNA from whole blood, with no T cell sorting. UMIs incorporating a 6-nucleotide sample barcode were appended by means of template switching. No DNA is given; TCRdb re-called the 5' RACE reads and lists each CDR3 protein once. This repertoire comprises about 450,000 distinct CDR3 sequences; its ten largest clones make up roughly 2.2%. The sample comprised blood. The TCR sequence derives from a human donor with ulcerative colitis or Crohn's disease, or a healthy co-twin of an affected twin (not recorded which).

This CDR3 reads CASSHEYQGAAEAFF. The chain links TRBV5-1 to TRBJ1-1; TCRdb gives TRBD1 as the D gene, but with no DNA this cannot be confirmed. The CDR3 runs 15 residues. CDR1 and CDR2 from the germline V gene are SGHRS and YFSETQ.